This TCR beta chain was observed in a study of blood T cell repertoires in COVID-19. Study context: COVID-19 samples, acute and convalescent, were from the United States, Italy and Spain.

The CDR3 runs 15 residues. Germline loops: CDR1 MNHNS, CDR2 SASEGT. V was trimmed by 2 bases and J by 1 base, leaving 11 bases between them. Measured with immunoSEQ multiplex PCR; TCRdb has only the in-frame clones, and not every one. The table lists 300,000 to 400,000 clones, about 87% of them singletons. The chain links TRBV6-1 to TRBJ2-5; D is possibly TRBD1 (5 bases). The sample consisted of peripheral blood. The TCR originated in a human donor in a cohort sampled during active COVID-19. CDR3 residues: CASSELWTSQETQYF. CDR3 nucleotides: TGTGCCAGCAGTGAACTTTGGACAAGCCAAGAGACCCAGTACTTC.